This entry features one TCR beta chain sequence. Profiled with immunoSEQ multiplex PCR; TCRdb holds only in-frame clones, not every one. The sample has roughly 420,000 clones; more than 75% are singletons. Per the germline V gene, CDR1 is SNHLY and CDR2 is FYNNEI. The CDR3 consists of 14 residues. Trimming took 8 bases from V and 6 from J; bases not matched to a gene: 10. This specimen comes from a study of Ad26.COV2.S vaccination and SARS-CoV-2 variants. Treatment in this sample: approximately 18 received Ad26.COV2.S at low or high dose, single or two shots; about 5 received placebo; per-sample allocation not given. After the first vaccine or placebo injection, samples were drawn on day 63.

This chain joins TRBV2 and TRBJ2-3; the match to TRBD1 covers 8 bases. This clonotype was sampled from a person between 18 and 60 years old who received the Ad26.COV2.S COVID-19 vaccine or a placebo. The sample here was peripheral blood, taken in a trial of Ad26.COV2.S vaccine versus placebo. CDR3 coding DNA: TGTGCCAGCGGAGGGACAGGCGGGTTGGATACGCAGTATTTT. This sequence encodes CASGGTGGLDTQYF.